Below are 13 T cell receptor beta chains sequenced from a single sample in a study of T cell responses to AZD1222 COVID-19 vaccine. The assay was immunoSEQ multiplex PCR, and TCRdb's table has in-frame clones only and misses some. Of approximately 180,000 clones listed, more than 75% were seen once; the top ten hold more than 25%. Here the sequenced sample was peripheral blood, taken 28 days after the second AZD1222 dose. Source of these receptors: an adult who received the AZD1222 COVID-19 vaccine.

The CDR3 spells CASRQIGTGSTGELFF. DNA of the CDR3: TGTGCCAGCAGACAGATCGGGACAGGAAGCACCGGGGAGCTGTTTTTT. The gene calls are TRBV7-2 and TRBJ2-2; 8 nucleotides agree with TRBD1. The V and J ends lost 6 bases and 4 bases, in that order; junction bases with no gene match: 10. CDR1 SGHTA and CDR2 FQGNSA come from the germline V gene. The CDR3 is 16 residues long.

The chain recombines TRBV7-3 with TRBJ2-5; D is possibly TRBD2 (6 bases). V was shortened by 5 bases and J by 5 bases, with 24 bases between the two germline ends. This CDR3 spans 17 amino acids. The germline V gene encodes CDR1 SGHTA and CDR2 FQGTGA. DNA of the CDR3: TGTGCCAGCAGCCCTCCCCCCGGGACTCAGGGCGGCGAGACCCAGTACTTC. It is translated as CASSPPPGTQGGETQYF. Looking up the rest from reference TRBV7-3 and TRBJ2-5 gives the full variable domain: GAGVSQTPSNKVTEKGKYVELRCDPISGHTALYWYRQSLGQGPEFLIYFQGTGAADDSGLPNDRFFAVRPEGSVSTLKIQRTERGDSAVYLCASSPPPGTQGGETQYFGPGTRLLVL.

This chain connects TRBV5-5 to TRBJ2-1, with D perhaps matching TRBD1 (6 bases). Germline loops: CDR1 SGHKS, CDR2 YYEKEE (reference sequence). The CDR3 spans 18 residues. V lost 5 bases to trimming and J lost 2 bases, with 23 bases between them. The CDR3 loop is CASSVSVGTLTAYNEQFF. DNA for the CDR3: TGTGCCAGCAGTGTGTCTGTTGGGACACTAACGGCCTACAATGAGCAGTTCTTC.

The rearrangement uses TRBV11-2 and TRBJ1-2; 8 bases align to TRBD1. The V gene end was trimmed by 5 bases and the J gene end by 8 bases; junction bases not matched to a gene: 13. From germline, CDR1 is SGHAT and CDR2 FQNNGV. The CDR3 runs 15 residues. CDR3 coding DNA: TGTGCCAGCAGCCAACGACAGGGGCGGGAGGGAGGCTACACCTTC. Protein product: CASSQRQGREGGYTF.

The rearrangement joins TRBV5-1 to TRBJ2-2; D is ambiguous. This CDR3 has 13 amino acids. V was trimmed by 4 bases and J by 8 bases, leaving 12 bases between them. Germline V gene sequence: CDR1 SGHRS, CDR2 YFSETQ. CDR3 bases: TGCGCCAGCAGCCCGGACCCCCCAGGGGAGCTGTTTTTT. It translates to CASSPDPPGELFF. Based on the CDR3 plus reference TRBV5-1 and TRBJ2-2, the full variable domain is KAGVTQTPRYLIKTRGQQVTLSCSPISGHRSVSWYQQTPGQGLQFLFEYFSETQRNKGNFPGRFSGRQFSNSRSEMNVSTLELGDSALYLCASSPDPPGELFFGEGSRLTVL.

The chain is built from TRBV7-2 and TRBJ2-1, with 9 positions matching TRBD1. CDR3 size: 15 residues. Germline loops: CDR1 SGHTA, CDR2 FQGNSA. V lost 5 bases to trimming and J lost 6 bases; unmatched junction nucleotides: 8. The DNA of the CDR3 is TGTGCCAGCAGCCTGGGACAGGGCGGCCCCAATGAGCAGTTCTTC. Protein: CASSLGQGGPNEQFF.

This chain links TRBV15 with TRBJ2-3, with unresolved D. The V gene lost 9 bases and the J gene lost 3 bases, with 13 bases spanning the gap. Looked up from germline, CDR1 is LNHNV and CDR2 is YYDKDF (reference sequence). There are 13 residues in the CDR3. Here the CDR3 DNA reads TGTGCCACTTCCCTCCCTGGGACAGATACGCAGTATTTT. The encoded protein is CATSLPGTDTQYF.

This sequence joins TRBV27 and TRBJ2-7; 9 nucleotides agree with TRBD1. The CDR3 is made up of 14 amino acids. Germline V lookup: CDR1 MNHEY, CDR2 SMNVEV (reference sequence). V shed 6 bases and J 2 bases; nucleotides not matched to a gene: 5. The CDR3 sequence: CASRRGQGPYEQYF. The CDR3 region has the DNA TGTGCCAGCAGGCGGGGACAGGGCCCCTACGAGCAGTACTTC.

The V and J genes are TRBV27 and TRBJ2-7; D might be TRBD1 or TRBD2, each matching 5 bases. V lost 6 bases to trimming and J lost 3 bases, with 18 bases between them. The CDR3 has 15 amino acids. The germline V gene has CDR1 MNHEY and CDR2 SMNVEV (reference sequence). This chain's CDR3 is CASRRGASGGYEQYF. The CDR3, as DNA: TGTGCCAGCAGGAGGGGAGCTAGTGGGGGCTACGAGCAGTACTTC.

This CDR3 is CASSVRGSNNEQFF. The CDR3 bases are TGTGCCAGCAGCGTAAGGGGGAGTAACAATGAGCAGTTCTTC. The V gene is TRBV7-8, the J gene TRBJ2-1; weak D call: TRBD1 (6 bases). Germline CDR1 SGHVS, CDR2 FQNEAQ. The V end was cut by 5 bases, the J end by 5 bases, with 13 bases between. CDR3 length equals 14 residues.

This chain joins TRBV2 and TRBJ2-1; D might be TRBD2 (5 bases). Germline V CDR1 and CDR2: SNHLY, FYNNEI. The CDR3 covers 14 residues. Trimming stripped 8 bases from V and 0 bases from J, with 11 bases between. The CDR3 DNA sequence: TGTGCCAGCGCCGGCGGGCTCTCCTACAATGAGCAGTTCTTC. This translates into CASAGGLSYNEQFF.

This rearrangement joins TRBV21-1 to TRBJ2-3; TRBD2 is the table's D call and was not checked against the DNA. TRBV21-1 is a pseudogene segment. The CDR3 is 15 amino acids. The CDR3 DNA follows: TGTGCCAGCAGCAGCTCTAGCGAGGTCACAGATACGCAGTATTTT. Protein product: CASSSSSEVTDTQYF.

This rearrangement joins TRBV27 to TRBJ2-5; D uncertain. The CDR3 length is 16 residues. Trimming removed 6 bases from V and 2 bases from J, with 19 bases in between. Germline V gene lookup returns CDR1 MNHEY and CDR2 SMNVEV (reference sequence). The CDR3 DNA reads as TGTGCCAGCAGCCGTCTCAGTCTAACGGCACAAGAGACCCAGTACTTC. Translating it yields CASSRLSLTAQETQYF.